The T cell receptor beta chain under discussion was sequenced for a study of monozygotic twins with inflammatory bowel disease. TCRdb reprocessed the 5' RACE reads and keeps a single row for each CDR3 protein, giving no DNA. The table lists about 380,000 distinct CDR3 sequences, with just over 2.5% in the top ten. In germline, CDR1 is SGHTA, CDR2 FQGTGA. This CDR3 has 15 residues. The authors isolated total RNA from whole blood without sorting T cells. Sequenced input: blood. J is TRBJ2-5 and V is TRBV7-3; TCRdb outputs TRBD2, but without DNA this stays unchecked. The receptor's source is a human donor with ulcerative colitis or Crohn's disease, or a healthy co-twin of an affected twin (not recorded which). The CDR3 reads CASSPGGPREETQYF.